The rows below give T cell receptor beta chains drawn from one sample of a study of T-cell reconstitution after alpha-beta-depleted transplantation in children. One entry per CDR3 protein, called by TCRdb with MiXCR from the PCR reads. Of approximately 300,000 distinct CDR3 sequences listed, less than 9.5% are singletons. This sample comprised peripheral blood, obtained 360 days after TCRalphabeta/CD19-depleted stem cell transplant. The receptors shown here come from a female patient aged 2 to 10 who had a stem cell transplant for Fanconi anemia, so the T cells may come from the graft donor. The CDR3 runs from the conserved cysteine through the conserved F or W. The D gene is left open where the match is weak. Clone size is given for some rows only: seen once, a few or many times, or a class if the clone is expanded.

V gene	D gene	J gene	clone size	CDR3 protein	CDR3 DNA
TRBV20-1	.	TRBJ1-1	few	CSARWGKEEAFF	TGCAGTGCTAGATGGGGAAAGGAAGAAGCTTTCTTT
TRBV28	.	TRBJ1-1	many	CASSWGGTEAFF	TGTGCCAGCAGTTGGGGGGGGACTGAAGCTTTCTTT
TRBV28	TRBD1	TRBJ1-1	few	CASSPRTGTGGTEAFF	TGTGCCAGCAGTCCACGGACAGGGACCGGGGGCACTGAAGCTTTCTTT
TRBV10-3	TRBD1	TRBJ2-7	many	CAISEGWGQGSNEQYF	TGTGCCATCAGTGAAGGGTGGGGACAGGGATCAAACGAGCAGTACTTC
TRBV10-3	TRBD2	TRBJ2-1	many	CAISEPGGVYNEQFF	TGTGCCATCAGTGAGCCCGGGGGGGTATACAATGAGCAGTTCTTC
TRBV12-3/TRBV12-4	.	TRBJ2-1	many	CASSFVVGWKDNEQFF	TGTGCCAGCAGTTTTGTTGTGGGGTGGAAGGACAATGAGCAGTTCTTC
TRBV25-1	.	TRBJ2-2	.	CASTYWGGSTGELFF	TGTGCCAGCACCTATTGGGGGGGCTCCACCGGGGAGCTGTTTTTT
TRBV5-1	TRBD1	TRBJ1-4	few	CASSPIGQGNEKLFF	TGCGCCAGCAGCCCGATCGGACAGGGTAATGAAAAACTGTTTTTT
TRBV5-1	.	TRBJ2-4	many	CASSFDVGAKNIQYF	TGCGCCAGCAGCTTTGACGTTGGGGCCAAAAACATTCAGTACTTC
TRBV28	.	TRBJ1-2	.	CASNGDYGYTF	TGTGCCAGCAATGGGGACTATGGCTACACCTTC
TRBV12-3/TRBV12-4	TRBD1	TRBJ1-2	.	CASSLEDRGGYTF	TGTGCCAGCAGTTTAGAGGACAGGGGTGGCTACACCTTC
TRBV12-3/TRBV12-4	.	TRBJ2-7	many	CASSRRGPPYEQYF	TGTGCCAGCAGTCGTAGGGGTCCTCCCTACGAGCAGTACTTC
TRBV10-3	TRBD1	TRBJ2-5	.	CAISEGGQAYGTQYF	TGTGCCATCAGTGAGGGGGGACAGGCTTATGGGACCCAGTACTTC
TRBV29-1	.	TRBJ1-4	many	CSVGPSGFNEKLFF	TGCAGCGTTGGCCCATCAGGCTTTAATGAAAAACTGTTTTTT
TRBV7-3	.	TRBJ1-4	.	CASSLIRLGRDEKLFF	TGTGCCAGCAGCTTAATTCGGTTGGGCAGGGATGAAAAACTGTTTTTT
TRBV5-4	TRBD2	TRBJ2-7	many	CASSGRTSTIYEQYF	TGTGCCAGCAGCGGTAGGACTAGCACCATCTACGAGCAGTACTTC
TRBV3-1	.	TRBJ2-2	.	CASSQGPPRGGGSGELFF	TGTGCCAGCAGCCAAGGCCCTCCCAGGGGTGGGGGATCCGGGGAGCTGTTTTTT
TRBV4-3	.	TRBJ2-5	many	CASSHKPRDKFETQYF	TGCGCCAGCAGCCACAAACCTCGGGACAAGTTTGAGACCCAGTACTTC
TRBV5-5	.	TRBJ2-4	.	CASSFGQLAKNIQYF	TGTGCCAGCAGCTTTGGACAGCTAGCCAAAAACATTCAGTACTTC
TRBV9	TRBD1	TRBJ2-2	many	CASSDNIPGQGETGELFF	TGTGCCAGCAGCGACAATATTCCGGGACAGGGGGAAACCGGGGAGCTGTTTTTT
TRBV20-1	.	TRBJ2-5	many	CSARMGQETQYF	TGCAGTGCTAGGATGGGGCAAGAGACCCAGTACTTC
TRBV12-3/TRBV12-4	.	TRBJ1-5	many	CASRLEIQPQHF	TGTGCCAGCAGATTGGAAATCCAGCCCCAGCATTTT
TRBV7-9	.	TRBJ2-5	.	CASSLGHSPGETQYF	TGTGCCAGCAGCTTGGGACACTCCCCCGGGGAGACCCAGTACTTC
TRBV15	TRBD1	TRBJ2-5	many	CATSRPGTVYQETQYF	TGTGCCACCAGCAGGCCCGGGACAGTATACCAAGAGACCCAGTACTTC